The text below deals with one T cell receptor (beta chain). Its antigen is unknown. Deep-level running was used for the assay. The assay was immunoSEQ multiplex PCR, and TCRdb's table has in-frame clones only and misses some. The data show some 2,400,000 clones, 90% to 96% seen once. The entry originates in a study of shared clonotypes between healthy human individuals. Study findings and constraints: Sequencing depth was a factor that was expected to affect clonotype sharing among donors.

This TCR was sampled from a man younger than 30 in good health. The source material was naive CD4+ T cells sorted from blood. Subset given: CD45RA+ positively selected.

The CDR3 sequence: CASSLGTEGSPLHF. The CDR3 DNA reads TGTGCCAGCAGCCTGGGGACAGAGGGTTCACCCCTCCACTTT. The chain couples TRBV6-5 to TRBJ1-6; 7 bases align to TRBD1. The V gene end was trimmed by 6 bases and the J gene end by 9 bases; junction bases not matched to a gene: 8. The CDR3 loop spans 14 amino acids. The germline V gene has CDR1 MNHEY and CDR2 SVGAGI.